A single sample is the source of the 27 T cell receptor beta chains below, sequenced in a study of tumor and adjacent non-tumor tissue in lung cancer. TCRbeta libraries were built with three rounds of nested PCR, modified from ARM-PCR. TCRdb re-called the multiplex PCR reads with MiXCR, one entry per CDR3 protein. The table has 50,000 to 70,000 distinct CDR3 sequences, about 56% seen once; the top ten hold around 29%. RNA was extracted from bulk tissue without any cell sorting. The normal lung tissue was taken more than 3 cm from the tumor edge. Material: distant non-tumor lung tissue. The origin of the receptors is a man between 65 and 85 years old with non-small cell lung cancer.

As regards this clonotype: This could be a read error, since a much larger clone is one nucleotide away. The chain carries TRBV6-6 and TRBJ2-7; 7 bases fit TRBD1. This CDR3 is built from 17 residues. The V gene's germline CDR1 is MNHNY and CDR2 SVGAGI (reference sequence). Trimming took 8 bases from V and 0 from J; bases not matched to a gene: 16. CDR3 residues: CASDEMATGANSYEQYF. In nucleotides, the CDR3 is TGTGCCAGCGACGAAATGGCCACAGGGGCCAACTCCTACGAGCAGTACTTC.

Concerning this clonotype: Since a much larger clone is just one base distant, this may be a read error. The CDR3 ends on some other residue instead of the conserved phenylalanine or tryptophan, so this is likely a read error. The V call is TRBV6-6, the J call TRBJ1-1, with TRBD1 identical over 11 bases. Germline V CDR1 and CDR2: MNHNY, SVGAGI (reference sequence). Unmatched junction bases numbered 8, after V lost 5 bases and J lost 0 bases. CDR3 length: 17 amino acids. CDR3 bases: TGTGCCAGCAGTACGAGGGACAGGGGGTCGGTGAACACTGAAGCTTTCCTT. Protein: CASSTRDRGSVNTEAFL.

This clonotype was found many times. J is TRBJ1-4 and V is TRBV11-2; 7 bases fit TRBD1. Unmatched junction bases numbered 6, after V lost 2 bases and J lost 6 bases. The CDR3 totals 15 residues. Germline CDR1 and CDR2: SGHAT and FQNNGV. This CDR3 reads CASSLRGPGHEKLFF. DNA for the CDR3: TGTGCCAGCAGCTTAAGGGGGCCGGGGCATGAAAAACTGTTTTTT.

This clonotype has at least ten counts. The chain combines TRBV5-6 with TRBJ2-5, with D maybe TRBD1 (5 bases). From germline, CDR1 is SGHDT and CDR2 YYEEEE. Trimming removed 6 bases at V and 0 bases at J, with 15 bases between. The CDR3 has 15 amino acids. The CDR3 protein is CASTRRTLYQETQYF. CDR3 in DNA: TGTGCCAGCACCAGACGGACATTGTACCAAGAGACCCAGTACTTC. The variable domain in full, with the rest retrieved from reference TRBV5-6 and TRBJ2-5, is DAGVTQSPTHLIKTRGQQVTLRCSPKSGHDTVSWYQQALGQGPQFIFQYYEEEERQRGNFPDRFSGHQFPNYSSELNVNALLLGDSALYLCASTRRTLYQETQYFGPGTRLLVL.

Notes on this clonotype: The junction departs from germline at one end; a sequencing error may be responsible. V and J are TRBV6-6 and TRBJ1-1, with TRBD1 matching over 7 bases. The CDR3 loop spans 14 amino acids. CDR1 and CDR2 from the germline V gene are MNHNY and SVGAGI (reference sequence). The CDR3 DNA reads as TGTGCCAGCAGCAAGACAGGGTTTAGCATTGAAGCTTCCTTT. Translation: CASSKTGFSIEASF.

In the case of this clonotype: A read error may account for a junction end that differs from germline. This chain connects TRBV12-3 or TRBV12-4 to TRBJ2-2, with D perhaps assigned TRBD1 or TRBD2 (6 bases each). CDR3 length equals 14 residues. CDR3 DNA: TGTGTCAGCAGTCCCCTGATACTTAGGGGGGAGCCGTTTTTT. Translating gives CVSSPLILRGEPFF.

Concerning this clonotype: The junction differs from germline at one of its ends, possibly a read error. The CDR3 loop reads CTSSQEMKQGAWEQYF. DNA of the CDR3: TGCACCAGCAGCCAAGAAATGAAACAGGGGGCCTGGGAGCAGTACTTC. The chain combines TRBV4-1 with TRBJ2-7, with TRBD1 matching 9 bases. The CDR3 runs to 16 residues. Germline CDR1 and CDR2: MGHRA and YSYEKL.

In the case of this clonotype: One end of the junction varies from germline; a read error may be responsible. V is TRBV11-2 and J is TRBJ2-6; D gene uncertain. This CDR3 is 17 amino acids long. Germline lookup yields CDR1 SGHAT and CDR2 FQNNGV. The DNA of the CDR3 is TGTGCCAGCAGCAACCGGTGCCTAAGCTCTGGGGTCAACGTCCTGGCTTTC. Residues: CASSNRCLSSGVNVLAF. Together with reference TRBV11-2 and TRBJ2-6, the CDR3 gives the full variable domain: EAGVAQSPRYKIIEKRQSVAFWCNPISGHATLYWYQQILGQGPKLLIQFQNNGVVDDSQLPKDRFSAERLKGVDSTLKIQPAKLEDSAVYLCASSNRCLSSGVNVLAFGAGSRLTVL.

Regarding this clonotype: A much larger clone differs from this one at a single base, so this may be a read error. The V gene is TRBV4-1, the J gene TRBJ2-2, with TRBD1 identical over 7 bases. Germline loops: CDR1 MGHRA, CDR2 YSYEKL. This CDR3 is built from 17 residues. The CDR3 reads CASSQGLTGTNTGELSF. CDR3 DNA sequence: TGCGCCAGCAGCCAAGGCTTGACAGGGACGAACACCGGGGAGCTGTCTTTT.

This clonotype was seen a single time. One junction end disagrees with the germline gene, perhaps due to a read error. The chain combines TRBV4-2 with TRBJ1-1, with D uncertain. Germline assignment: CDR1 LGHNA and CDR2 YNFKEQ. The CDR3 has 15 amino acids. The chain's CDR3 is CACSQDRARTPEVFF. The CDR3 DNA reads TGTGCCTGCAGCCAAGACCGGGCGAGAACCCCTGAAGTTTTCTTT.

This chain uses TRBV29-1 with TRBJ1-5; D perhaps matches TRBD1 (6 bases). The DNA end is more similar to TRBJ2-3, so the J call may be wrong. CDR3 length: 12 residues. The germline V gene has CDR1 SQVTM and CDR2 ANQGSEA. The CDR3 loop reads CSVGQGNQPQYF. CDR3 bases: TGCAGCGTGGGTCAGGGGAATCAGCCCCAGTATTTT.

Turning to this clonotype: This may arise from a read error, as a much more abundant clone is one base away. This rearrangement joins TRBV4-1 to TRBJ2-2; either TRBD1 or TRBD2 may supply D (6 bases each). Germline V CDR1 and CDR2: MGHRA, YSYEKL. V was trimmed by 1 base and J by 13 bases, leaving 37 bases between them. CDR3 length: 21 amino acids. CDR3 in amino acids: CASSQGPPSELSSVPWGRLFF. DNA for the CDR3: TGCGCCAGCAGCCAAGGACCCCCCAGTGAGCTCTCTAGCGTTCCATGGGGGCGGCTGTTTTTT.

Regarding this clonotype: At one end, the junction sequence differs from germline, possibly due to a read error. The chain combines TRBV10-3 with TRBJ1-5, with 7 bases identical to TRBD1. This CDR3 has 15 amino acids. Germline V lookup: CDR1 ENHRY, CDR2 SYGVKD. The CDR3 loop is CASNQGGGGNQPQHF. CDR3 DNA sequence: TGTGCCTCAAACCAGGGGGGAGGCGGCAATCAACCCCAGCATTTT.

Only a few counts were recorded for this clonotype. CDR3 DNA: TGCAGTACCGCCCGTAGCTACGAGCAGTACTTC. It encodes CSTARSYEQYF. The V gene is TRBV20-1, the J gene TRBJ2-7; D not resolved. The germline V gene encodes CDR1 DFQATT and CDR2 SNEGSKA (reference sequence). Trimming took off 8 bases at V and 3 bases at J, with 11 bases between the two ends. CDR3 length: 11 amino acids.

This clonotype was seen many times. V usage is TRBV11-2 and J usage is TRBJ2-3, with 10 nucleotides matching TRBD2. This CDR3 is built from 17 residues. V was pared by 2 bases and J by 5 bases, with 10 bases of the junction left unmatched. CDR1 is SGHAT and CDR2 is FQNNGV in the germline V gene. CDR3 nucleotide sequence: TGTGCCAGCAGCTTACTTGCGAGCGGGAGGGCCGTAGATACGCAGTATTTT. The encoded protein is CASSLLASGRAVDTQYF.

A remark on this clonotype: A much larger clone sits a single nucleotide away, making a read error possible. The rearrangement links TRBV12-3 or TRBV12-4 to TRBJ2-4; D might be TRBD1 or TRBD2, each matching 6 bases. The CDR3 has 13 amino acids. The CDR3 protein is CASRSGAKDIQYF. Here the CDR3 DNA reads TGTGCGAGCCGTTCGGGGGCCAAAGACATTCAGTACTTC.

This clonotype has ten or more counts. CDR3 nucleotides: TGTGCCAGCAGTCCACAGGGTTTGGAAGAGACCCAGTACTTC. Encoded protein: CASSPQGLEETQYF. The V call is TRBV6-6, the J call TRBJ2-5; the D gene is possibly TRBD1 (6 bases). The V gene's germline CDR1 is MNHNY and CDR2 SVGAGI (reference sequence). Between the trimmed V and J ends, which lost 5 bases and 3 bases, there was a span of 13 bases. The CDR3 runs 14 residues.

This clonotype occurred a few times. The J gene is TRBJ1-4, the V gene TRBV6-1; 8 bases match TRBD1. Germline values: CDR1 MNHNS, CDR2 SASEGT. V lost 1 base to trimming and J lost 5 bases; unmatched junction nucleotides: 3. There are 15 residues in the CDR3. The CDR3 DNA sequence: TGTGCCAGCAGTGAAGTCAGGGGGCAGAATGAAAAACTGTTTTTT. Its translation: CASSEVRGQNEKLFF.

Regarding this clonotype: A junction boundary mismatches the germline segment, possibly from a read error. This sequence joins TRBV30 and TRBJ2-5; 9 positions agree with TRBD1. Germline CDR1 is GTSNPN and CDR2 is SVGIG (reference sequence). The CDR3 covers 15 residues. The CDR3 bases are TGTGTCTGGAGCCCCCGCGGGACAGGGACAGAAACCCAGTACTTC. It specifies CVWSPRGTGTETQYF.

This clonotype appeared a few times. The rearrangement links TRBV28 to TRBJ2-3; the D gene is possibly TRBD2 (6 bases). The CDR3 runs to 17 residues. V was pared by 4 bases and J by 0 bases, with 17 bases between. Germline loops: CDR1 MDHEN, CDR2 SYDVKM. The CDR3 nucleotides read TGTGCCAGCAGTTCCCCGCGTGCAGGGACTAGCACAGATACGCAGTATTTT. This translates into CASSSPRAGTSTDTQYF.

The table lists this clonotype with many counts. The genes are TRBV10-2 and TRBJ2-5; D might be TRBD1 (6 bases). The V gene lost 4 bases and the J gene lost 2 bases, with 8 bases spanning the gap. CDR1 WSHSY and CDR2 SAAADI come from the germline V gene. This CDR3 has 13 amino acids. The CDR3 reads CASSATGQETQYF. The CDR3 bases are TGCGCCAGCAGTGCAACAGGGCAAGAGACCCAGTACTTC.

By share, this clonotype ranks as medium-sized. The V gene is TRBV11-2, the J gene TRBJ2-2; possibly TRBD2 for D (5 bases). Germline CDR1 is SGHAT and CDR2 is FQNNGV. The V end was cut by 3 bases, the J end by 4 bases, with 9 bases between. The CDR3 covers 14 residues. CDR3 region: CASSFPGSTGELFF. CDR3 nucleotides: TGTGCCAGCAGCTTCCCGGGGAGCACCGGGGAGCTGTTTTTT.

In regard to this clonotype: A single base separates this from a much larger clone, so it may be a read error. The V call is TRBV10-3, the J call TRBJ2-1; TRBD1 agrees at 12 bases. This CDR3 region has 24 residues. The V gene's germline CDR1 is ENHRY and CDR2 SYGVKD. CDR3 nucleotide sequence: TGTGCCATCAATGAGTGGGACAGGGGGCGGAAGCGGGATCCACGGACAAGCTCCTACAATGAGCAGTTCTTC. This sequence encodes CAINEWDRGRKRDPRTSSYNEQFF.

This clonotype is a singleton in its sample. One junction end disagrees with the germline gene, perhaps due to a read error. V is TRBV11-2 and J is TRBJ2-2; the D gene is possibly TRBD2 (5 bases). The CDR3 runs to 13 residues. Germline-derived CDR1 and CDR2 are SGHAT and FQNNGV. CDR3 sequence (DNA): TGTGCCGGCAGCTTAGCCACCACCGGGGAGCTGTTATTT. Translated: CAGSLATTGELLF.

Note on this clonotype: The CDR3 end shows no conserved phenylalanine or tryptophan, and so a read error is likely. V usage is TRBV6-5 and J usage is TRBJ1-2; tentative D call: TRBD1 (5 bases). Germline V gene sequence: CDR1 MNHEY, CDR2 SVGAGI. This CDR3 comprises 15 residues. V was shortened by 9 bases and J by 3 bases, with 20 bases between the two germline ends. CDR3 sequence reads: CASNSRDGRHYGYTL. In DNA form, the CDR3 reads TGTGCCAGTAACTCCCGGGACGGACGCCACTATGGCTACACCTTA.

This clonotype was seen ten or more times. This sequence joins TRBV30 and TRBJ2-5; D might be TRBD1 (5 bases). Trimming took 2 bases from V and 5 from J, leaving 12 bases between them. Per germline, CDR1 GTSNPN and CDR2 SVGIG (reference sequence). The CDR3 extends over 13 amino acids. The CDR3 protein is CAWSFLKGETQYF. The DNA for the CDR3 is TGTGCCTGGAGTTTCCTAAAGGGGGAGACCCAGTACTTC.

Turning to this clonotype: It is likely a read error, because the conserved phenylalanine at the end of the CDR3 is missing. The chain is built from TRBV5-1 and TRBJ2-1; D gene ambiguous. The V gene lost 3 bases and the J gene lost 13 bases, with 17 bases spanning the gap. This CDR3 comprises 13 residues. Germline loops: CDR1 SGHRS, CDR2 YFSETQ. As DNA, the CDR3 is TGCGCCAGCAGCTCGGGCCCATTAGGTGAACAGTTCTCC. Its protein product is CASSSGPLGEQFS.